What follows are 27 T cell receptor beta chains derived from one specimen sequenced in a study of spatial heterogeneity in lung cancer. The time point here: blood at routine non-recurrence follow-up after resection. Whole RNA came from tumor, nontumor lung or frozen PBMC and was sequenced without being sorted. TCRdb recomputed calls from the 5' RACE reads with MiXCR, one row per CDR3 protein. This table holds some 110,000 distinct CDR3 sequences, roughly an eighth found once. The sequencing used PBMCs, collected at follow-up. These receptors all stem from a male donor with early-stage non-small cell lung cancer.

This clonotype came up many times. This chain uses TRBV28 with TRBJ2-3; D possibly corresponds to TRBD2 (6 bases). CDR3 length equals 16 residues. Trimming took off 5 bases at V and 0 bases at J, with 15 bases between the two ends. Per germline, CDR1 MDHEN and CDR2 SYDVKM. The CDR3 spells CASSPPLAASTDTQYF. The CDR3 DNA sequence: TGTGCCAGCAGTCCCCCACTAGCAGCTAGCACAGATACGCAGTATTTT. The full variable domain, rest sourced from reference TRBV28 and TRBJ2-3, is DVKVTQSSRYLVKRTGEKVFLECVQDMDHENMFWYRQDPGLGLRLIYFSYDVKMKEKGDIPEGYSVSREKKERFSLILESASTNQTSMYLCASSPPLAASTDTQYFGPGTRLTVL.

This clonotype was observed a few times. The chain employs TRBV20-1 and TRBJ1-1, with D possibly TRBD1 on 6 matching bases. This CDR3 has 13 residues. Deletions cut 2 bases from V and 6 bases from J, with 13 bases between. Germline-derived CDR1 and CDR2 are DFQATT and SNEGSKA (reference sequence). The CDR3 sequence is CSARSSPGAEAFF. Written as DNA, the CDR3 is TGCAGTGCTAGAAGCTCTCCAGGGGCTGAAGCTTTCTTT.

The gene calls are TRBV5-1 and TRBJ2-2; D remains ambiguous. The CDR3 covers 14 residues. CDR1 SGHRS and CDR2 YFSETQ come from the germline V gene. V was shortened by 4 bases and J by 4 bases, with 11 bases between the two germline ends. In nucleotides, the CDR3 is TGCGCCAGCAGCACAAAGGGAACCACCGGGGAGCTGTTTTTT. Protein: CASSTKGTTGELFF.

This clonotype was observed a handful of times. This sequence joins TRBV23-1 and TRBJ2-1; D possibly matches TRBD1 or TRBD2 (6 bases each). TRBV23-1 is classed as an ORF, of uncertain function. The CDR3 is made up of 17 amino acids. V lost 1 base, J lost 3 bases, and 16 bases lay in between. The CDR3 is CASSQYGEAGDYNEQFF. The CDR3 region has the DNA TGCGCCAGCAGTCAATACGGGGAGGCAGGGGACTACAATGAGCAGTTCTTC.

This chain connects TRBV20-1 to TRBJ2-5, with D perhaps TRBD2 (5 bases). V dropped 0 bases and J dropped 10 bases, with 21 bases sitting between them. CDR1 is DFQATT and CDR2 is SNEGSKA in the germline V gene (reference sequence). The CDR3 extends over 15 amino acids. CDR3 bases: TGCAGTGCTAGAGATTCCGCCGGCCGCCCCGGGGACCAGTACTTC. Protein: CSARDSAGRPGDQYF.

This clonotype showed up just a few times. In DNA, the CDR3 is TGTGCCAGCAGTCCACTCCAGGCTGGGGGCGAAAAACTGTTTTTT. Translated: CASSPLQAGGEKLFF. The V gene is TRBV7-2, the J gene TRBJ1-4; weak D call: TRBD1 (6 bases). Per the germline V gene, CDR1 is SGHTA and CDR2 is FQGNSA. The CDR3 extends over 15 amino acids. The V gene lost 6 bases and the J gene lost 8 bases, with 19 bases spanning the gap. Drawing the rest from reference TRBV7-2 and TRBJ1-4, the complete variable domain is GAGVSQSPSNKVTEKGKDVELRCDPISGHTALYWYRQSLGQGLEFLIYFQGNSAPDKSGLPSDRFSAERTGGSVSTLTIQRTQQEDSAVYLCASSPLQAGGEKLFFGSGTQLSVL.

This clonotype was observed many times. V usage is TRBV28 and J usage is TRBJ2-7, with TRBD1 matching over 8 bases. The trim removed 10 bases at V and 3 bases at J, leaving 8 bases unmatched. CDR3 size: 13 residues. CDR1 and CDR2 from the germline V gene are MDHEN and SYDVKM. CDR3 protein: CATRFDRGYEQYF. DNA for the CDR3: TGTGCCACCAGATTCGACAGGGGCTACGAGCAGTACTTC.

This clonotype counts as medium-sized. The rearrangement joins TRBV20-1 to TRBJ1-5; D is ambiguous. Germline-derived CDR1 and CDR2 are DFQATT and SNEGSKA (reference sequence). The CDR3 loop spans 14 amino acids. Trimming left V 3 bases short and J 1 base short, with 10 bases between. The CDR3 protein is CSASKGPSNQPQHF. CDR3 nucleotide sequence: TGCAGTGCTAGTAAAGGGCCAAGCAATCAGCCCCAGCATTTT.

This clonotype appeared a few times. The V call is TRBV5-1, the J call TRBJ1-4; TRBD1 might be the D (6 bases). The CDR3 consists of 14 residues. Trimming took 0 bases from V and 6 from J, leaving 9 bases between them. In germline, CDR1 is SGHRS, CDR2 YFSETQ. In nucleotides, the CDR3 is TGCGCCAGCAGCTTGGGAGCAGGGGATGAAAAACTGTTTTTT. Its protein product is CASSLGAGDEKLFF.

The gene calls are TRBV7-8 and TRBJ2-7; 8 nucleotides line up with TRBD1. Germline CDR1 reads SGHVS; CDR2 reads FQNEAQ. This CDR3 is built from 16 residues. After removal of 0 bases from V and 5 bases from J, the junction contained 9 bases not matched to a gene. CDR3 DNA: TGTGCCAGCAGCTTAGCGCAGCAGGGGGCCCGTGACGAGCAGTACTTC. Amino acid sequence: CASSLAQQGARDEQYF.

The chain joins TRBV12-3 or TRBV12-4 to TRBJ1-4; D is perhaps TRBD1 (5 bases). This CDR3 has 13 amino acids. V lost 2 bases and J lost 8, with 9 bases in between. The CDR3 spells CASSLRGAEKLFF. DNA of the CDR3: TGTGCCAGCAGTTTACGGGGCGCGGAAAAACTGTTTTTT.

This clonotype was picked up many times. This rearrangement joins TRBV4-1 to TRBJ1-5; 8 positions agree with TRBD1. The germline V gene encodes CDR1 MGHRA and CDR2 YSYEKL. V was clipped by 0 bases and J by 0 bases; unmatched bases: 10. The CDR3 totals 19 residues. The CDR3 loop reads CASSQDLRDRRPSNQPQHF. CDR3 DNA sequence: TGCGCCAGCAGCCAAGATTTACGGGACAGGCGACCTAGCAATCAGCCCCAGCATTTT.

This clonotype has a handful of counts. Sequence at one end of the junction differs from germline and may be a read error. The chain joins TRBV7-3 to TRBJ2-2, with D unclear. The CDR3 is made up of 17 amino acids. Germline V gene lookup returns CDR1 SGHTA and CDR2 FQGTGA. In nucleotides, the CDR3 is TGTGCCAGCAGCCTAACCGCTGCGGCAGCCCCTACCGGGGAGCTGTTTTTT. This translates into CASSLTAAAAPTGELFF.

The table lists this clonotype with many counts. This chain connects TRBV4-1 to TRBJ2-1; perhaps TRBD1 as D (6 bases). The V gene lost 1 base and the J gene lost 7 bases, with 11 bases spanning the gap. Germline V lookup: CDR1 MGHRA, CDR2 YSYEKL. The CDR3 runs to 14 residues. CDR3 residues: CASSQAQGFNEQFF. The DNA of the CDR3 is TGCGCCAGCAGCCAAGCGCAGGGGTTTAATGAGCAGTTCTTC.

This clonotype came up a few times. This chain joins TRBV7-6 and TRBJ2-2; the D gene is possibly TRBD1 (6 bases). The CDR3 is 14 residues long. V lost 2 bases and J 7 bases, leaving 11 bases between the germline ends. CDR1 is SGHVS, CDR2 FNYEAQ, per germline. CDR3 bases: TGTGCCAGCAGCTTAAATGCGGACAGCGGGGAGCTGTTTTTT. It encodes CASSLNADSGELFF. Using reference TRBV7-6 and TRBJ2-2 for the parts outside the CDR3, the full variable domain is GAGVSQSPRYKVTKRGQDVALRCDPISGHVSLYWYRQALGQGPEFLTYFNYEAQQDKSGLPNDRFSAERPEGSISTLTIQRTEQRDSAMYRCASSLNADSGELFFGEGSRLTVL.

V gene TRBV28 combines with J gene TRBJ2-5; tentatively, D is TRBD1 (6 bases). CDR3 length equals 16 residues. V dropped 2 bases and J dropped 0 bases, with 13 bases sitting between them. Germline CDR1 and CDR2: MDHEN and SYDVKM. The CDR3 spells CASSLRVDRYQETQYF. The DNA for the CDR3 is TGTGCCAGCAGTTTAAGGGTGGACAGATACCAAGAGACCCAGTACTTC.

The CDR3 sequence: CASSESYRAGQTQYF. CDR3 nucleotides: TGTGCCAGCAGCGAATCATACAGGGCTGGGCAGACCCAGTACTTC. The rearrangement joins TRBV9 to TRBJ2-5, with D tentatively TRBD1 (6 bases). Trimming shortened V by 3 bases and J by 6 bases, and 18 bases separated the two germline ends. The CDR3 sequence is 15 residues long. Germline CDR1 SGDLS, CDR2 YYNGEE.

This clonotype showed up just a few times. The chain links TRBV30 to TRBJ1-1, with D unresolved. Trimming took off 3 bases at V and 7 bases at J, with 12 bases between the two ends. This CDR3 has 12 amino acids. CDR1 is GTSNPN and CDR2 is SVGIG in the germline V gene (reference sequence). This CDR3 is CAWRATYFEAFF. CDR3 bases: TGTGCCTGGAGGGCAACATACTTTGAAGCTTTCTTT.

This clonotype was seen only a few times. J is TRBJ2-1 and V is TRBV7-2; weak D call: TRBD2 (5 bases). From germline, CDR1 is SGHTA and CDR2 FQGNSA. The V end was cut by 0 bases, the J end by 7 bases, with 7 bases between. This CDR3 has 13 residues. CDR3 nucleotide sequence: TGTGCCAGCAGCTTAGCGCGAGGGAATGAGCAGTTCTTC. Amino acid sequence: CASSLARGNEQFF.

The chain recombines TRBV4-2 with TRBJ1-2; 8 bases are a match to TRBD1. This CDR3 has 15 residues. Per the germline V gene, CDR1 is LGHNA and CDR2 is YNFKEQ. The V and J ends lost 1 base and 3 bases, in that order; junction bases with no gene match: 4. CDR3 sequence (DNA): TGTGCCAGCAGCCAAGTCACAGGGGGGGACTATGGCTACACCTTC. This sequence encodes CASSQVTGGDYGYTF.

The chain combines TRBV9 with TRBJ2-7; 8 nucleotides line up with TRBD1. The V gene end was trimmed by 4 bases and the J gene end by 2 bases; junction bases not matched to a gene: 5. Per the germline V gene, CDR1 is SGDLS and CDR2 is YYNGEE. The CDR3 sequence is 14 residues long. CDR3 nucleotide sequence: TGTGCCAGCAGCTCGGGACAGGCCGCCTACGAGCAGTACTTC. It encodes CASSSGQAAYEQYF.

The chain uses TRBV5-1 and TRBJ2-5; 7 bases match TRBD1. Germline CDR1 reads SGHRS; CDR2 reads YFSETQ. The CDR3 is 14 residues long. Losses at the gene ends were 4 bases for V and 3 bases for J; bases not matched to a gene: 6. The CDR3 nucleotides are TGCGCCAGCAGCCTTGACAGGGTAGAAGAGACCCAGTACTTC. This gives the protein CASSLDRVEETQYF.

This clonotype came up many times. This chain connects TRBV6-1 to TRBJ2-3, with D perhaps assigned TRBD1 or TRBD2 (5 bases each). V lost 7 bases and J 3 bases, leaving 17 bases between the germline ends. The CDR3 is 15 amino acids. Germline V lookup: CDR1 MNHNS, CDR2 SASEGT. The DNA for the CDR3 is TGTGCCAGCAAGAAAGCAGGGAGACAAACAGATACGCAGTATTTT. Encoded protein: CASKKAGRQTDTQYF.

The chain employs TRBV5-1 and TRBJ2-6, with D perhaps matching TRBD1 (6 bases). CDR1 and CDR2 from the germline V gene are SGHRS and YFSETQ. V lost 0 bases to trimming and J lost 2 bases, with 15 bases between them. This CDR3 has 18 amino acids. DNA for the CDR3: TGCGCCAGCAGCTTGGCCGGGACACGCACAACTGGGGCCAACGTCCTGACTTTC. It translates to CASSLAGTRTTGANVLTF. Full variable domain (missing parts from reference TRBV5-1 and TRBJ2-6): KAGVTQTPRYLIKTRGQQVTLSCSPISGHRSVSWYQQTPGQGLQFLFEYFSETQRNKGNFPGRFSGRQFSNSRSEMNVSTLELGDSALYLCASSLAGTRTTGANVLTFGAGSRLTVL.

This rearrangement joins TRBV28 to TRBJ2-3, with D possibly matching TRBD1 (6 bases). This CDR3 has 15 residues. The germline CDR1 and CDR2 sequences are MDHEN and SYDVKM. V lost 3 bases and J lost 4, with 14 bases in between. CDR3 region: CASSFSQGRADTQYF. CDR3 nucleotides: TGTGCCAGCAGTTTTTCACAGGGAAGAGCAGATACGCAGTATTTT.

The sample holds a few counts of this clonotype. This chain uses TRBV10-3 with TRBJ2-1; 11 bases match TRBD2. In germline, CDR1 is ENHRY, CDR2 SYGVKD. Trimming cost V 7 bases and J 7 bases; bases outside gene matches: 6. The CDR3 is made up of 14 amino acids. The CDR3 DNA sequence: TGTGCCATCACCATAACTAGCGGGGGAAATGAGCAGTTCTTC. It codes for CAITITSGGNEQFF.

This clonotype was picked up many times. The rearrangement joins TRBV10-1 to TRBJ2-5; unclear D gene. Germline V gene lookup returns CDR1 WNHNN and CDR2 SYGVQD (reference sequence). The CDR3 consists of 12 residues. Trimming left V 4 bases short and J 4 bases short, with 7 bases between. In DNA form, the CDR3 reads TGCGCCAGCAGTGGGGTCGGAGAGACCCAGTACTTC. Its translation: CASSGVGETQYF.